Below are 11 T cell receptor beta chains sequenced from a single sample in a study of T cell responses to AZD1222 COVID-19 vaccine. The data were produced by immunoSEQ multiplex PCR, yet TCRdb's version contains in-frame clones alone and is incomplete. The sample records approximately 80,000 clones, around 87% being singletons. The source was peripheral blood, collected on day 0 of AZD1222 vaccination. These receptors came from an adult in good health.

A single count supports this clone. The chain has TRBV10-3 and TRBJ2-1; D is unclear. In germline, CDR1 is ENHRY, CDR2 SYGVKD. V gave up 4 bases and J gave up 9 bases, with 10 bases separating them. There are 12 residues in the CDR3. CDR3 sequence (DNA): TGTGCCATCAGTGTACAAGGATCTGAGCAGTTCTTC. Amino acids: CAISVQGSEQFF.

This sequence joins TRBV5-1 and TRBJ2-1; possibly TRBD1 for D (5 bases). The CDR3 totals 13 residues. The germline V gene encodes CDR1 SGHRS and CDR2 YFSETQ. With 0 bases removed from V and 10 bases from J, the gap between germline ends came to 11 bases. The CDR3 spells CASSLGLRAEQFF. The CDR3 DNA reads TGCGCCAGCAGCTTGGGTCTCAGGGCCGAGCAGTTCTTC. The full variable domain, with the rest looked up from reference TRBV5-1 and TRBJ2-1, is KAGVTQTPRYLIKTRGQQVTLSCSPISGHRSVSWYQQTPGQGLQFLFEYFSETQRNKGNFPGRFSGRQFSNSRSEMNVSTLELGDSALYLCASSLGLRAEQFFGPGTRLTVL.

CDR3 DNA: TGTGCCAGCAAGGCTACCGGGACAGCCTACGAGCAGTACTTC. It translates to CASKATGTAYEQYF. This sequence joins TRBV2 and TRBJ2-7; 7 bases fit TRBD1. V trimming: 7 bases; J trimming: 2 bases; junction bases outside the gene matches: 8. CDR3 size: 14 residues. The germline gives CDR1 SNHLY, CDR2 FYNNEI.

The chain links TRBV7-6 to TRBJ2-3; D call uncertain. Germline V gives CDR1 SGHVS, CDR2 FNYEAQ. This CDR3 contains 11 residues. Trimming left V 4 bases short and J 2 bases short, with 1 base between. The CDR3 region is CASSSTDTQYF. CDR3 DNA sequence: TGTGCCAGCAGCTCCACAGATACGCAGTATTTT.

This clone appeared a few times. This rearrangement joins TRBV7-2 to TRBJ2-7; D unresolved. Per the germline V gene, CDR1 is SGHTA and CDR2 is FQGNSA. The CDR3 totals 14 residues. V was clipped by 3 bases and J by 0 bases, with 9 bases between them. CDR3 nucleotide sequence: TGTGCCAGCAGCTTTGAAGGGATCTCCTACGAGCAGTACTTC. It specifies CASSFEGISYEQYF. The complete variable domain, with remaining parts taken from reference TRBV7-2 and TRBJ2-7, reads GAGVSQSPSNKVTEKGKDVELRCDPISGHTALYWYRQSLGQGLEFLIYFQGNSAPDKSGLPSDRFSAERTGGSVSTLTIQRTQQEDSAVYLCASSFEGISYEQYFGPGTRLTVT.

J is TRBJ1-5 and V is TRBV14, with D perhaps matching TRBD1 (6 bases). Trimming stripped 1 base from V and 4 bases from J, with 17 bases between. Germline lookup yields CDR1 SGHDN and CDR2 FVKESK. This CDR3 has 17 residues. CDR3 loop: CASSQGGTGIWNQPQHF. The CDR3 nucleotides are TGTGCCAGCAGCCAAGGAGGAACAGGGATTTGGAATCAGCCCCAGCATTTT.

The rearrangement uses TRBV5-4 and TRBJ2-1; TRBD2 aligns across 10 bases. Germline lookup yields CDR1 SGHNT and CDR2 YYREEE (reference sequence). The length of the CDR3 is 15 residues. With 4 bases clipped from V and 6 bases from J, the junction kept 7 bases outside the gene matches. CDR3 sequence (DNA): TGTGCCAGCAGCCCGACTAGCGGGTTACTCAATGAGCAGTTCTTC. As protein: CASSPTSGLLNEQFF.

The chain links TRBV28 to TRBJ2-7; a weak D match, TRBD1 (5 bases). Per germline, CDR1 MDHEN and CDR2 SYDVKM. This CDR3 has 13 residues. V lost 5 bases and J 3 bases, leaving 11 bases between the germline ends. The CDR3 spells CASSPHRNYEQYF. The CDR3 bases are TGTGCCAGCAGTCCCCACAGGAACTACGAGCAGTACTTC. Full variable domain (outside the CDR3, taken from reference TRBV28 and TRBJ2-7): DVKVTQSSRYLVKRTGEKVFLECVQDMDHENMFWYRQDPGLGLRLIYFSYDVKMKEKGDIPEGYSVSREKKERFSLILESASTNQTSMYLCASSPHRNYEQYFGPGTRLTVT.

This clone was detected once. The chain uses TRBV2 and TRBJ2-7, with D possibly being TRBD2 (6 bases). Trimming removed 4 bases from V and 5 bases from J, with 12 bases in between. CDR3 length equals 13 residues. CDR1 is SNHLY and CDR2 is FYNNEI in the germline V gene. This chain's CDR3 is CASSGPGRNEQYF. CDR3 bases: TGTGCCAGCAGTGGGCCAGGGAGGAACGAGCAGTACTTC.

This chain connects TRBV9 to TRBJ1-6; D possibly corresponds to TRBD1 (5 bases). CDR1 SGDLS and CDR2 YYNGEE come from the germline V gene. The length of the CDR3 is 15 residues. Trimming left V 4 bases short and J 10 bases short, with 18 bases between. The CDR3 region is CASSLDGGRGSPLHF. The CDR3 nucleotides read TGTGCCAGCAGCTTAGACGGGGGAAGGGGATCACCCCTCCACTTT.

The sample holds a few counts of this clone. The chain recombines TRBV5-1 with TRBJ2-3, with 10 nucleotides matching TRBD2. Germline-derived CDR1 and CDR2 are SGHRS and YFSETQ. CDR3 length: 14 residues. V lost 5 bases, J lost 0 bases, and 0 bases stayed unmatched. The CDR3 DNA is TGCGCCAGCAGAGCGGGAGGGAGCACAGATACGCAGTATTTT. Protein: CASRAGGSTDTQYF.